Shown below are 23 T cell receptor beta chains from a single sample sequenced in a study of blood T cells in healthy people across ages. Alongside a J-beta primer mix, a sample-barcoded 5' primer served in a second PCR lasting roughly 7 to 11 cycles. TCRdb itself ran the 5' RACE reads through MiXCR, one entry per CDR3 protein. The sample records about 1.4 million distinct CDR3 sequences, around 55% being singletons. The sequencing sample was made of blood. These receptor sequences come from a young man in good health.

J is TRBJ2-1 and V is TRBV5-4; 8 nucleotides align to TRBD2. The trim removed 2 bases at V and 7 bases at J, leaving 8 bases unmatched. This CDR3 contains 15 residues. Germline CDR1 reads SGHNT; CDR2 reads YYREEE (reference sequence). CDR3 protein: CASSFDVAGSNEQFF. DNA of the CDR3: TGTGCCAGCAGCTTTGACGTAGCGGGGTCAAATGAGCAGTTCTTC.

V usage is TRBV28 and J usage is TRBJ2-5; TRBD1 matches 8 bases. CDR1 is MDHEN, CDR2 SYDVKM, per germline. With 5 bases clipped from V and 3 bases from J, the junction kept 5 bases outside the gene matches. The CDR3 length is 14 residues. CDR3: CASSTATGEETQYF. CDR3 DNA: TGTGCCAGCAGTACTGCGACAGGGGAAGAGACCCAGTACTTC.

The V gene is TRBV15, the J gene TRBJ2-7; possibly TRBD1 for D (5 bases). The CDR3 sequence is 14 residues long. Germline V gives CDR1 LNHNV, CDR2 YYDKDF (reference sequence). The V end was cut by 0 bases, the J end by 7 bases, with 13 bases between. The CDR3 protein is CATSRDGDSSEQYF. The CDR3 DNA is TGTGCCACCAGCAGAGATGGAGACAGTTCTGAGCAGTACTTC.

This chain joins TRBV12-3 or TRBV12-4 and TRBJ2-7; TRBD1 is a possible D gene (5 bases). The length of the CDR3 is 16 residues. Trimming took off 5 bases at V and 4 bases at J, with 21 bases between the two ends. The CDR3 protein is CASSPETATNRYEQYF. CDR3 in DNA: TGTGCCAGCAGTCCCGAGACAGCTACGAATAGATACGAGCAGTACTTC.

The rearrangement links TRBV25-1 to TRBJ1-6; no definite D call. Deletions cut 1 base from V and 5 bases from J, with 9 bases between. The V gene's germline CDR1 is MGHDK and CDR2 SYGVNS. The CDR3 sequence is 15 residues long. Here the CDR3 reads CASSEWQLDNSPLHF. Written as DNA, the CDR3 is TGTGCCAGCAGTGAATGGCAGCTAGATAATTCACCCCTCCACTTT.

This chain connects TRBV10-3 to TRBJ2-3, with D possibly being TRBD1 (6 bases). Germline V gene data show CDR1 as ENHRY and CDR2 as SYGVKD. Trimming took 8 bases from V and 0 from J, leaving 9 bases between them. CDR3 size: 13 residues. In DNA form, the CDR3 reads TGTGCCATCGGACAGTCTAGCACAGATACGCAGTATTTT. Amino acids: CAIGQSSTDTQYF.

This clonotype has only one observation. The chain employs TRBV25-1 and TRBJ1-6; D ambiguous. Trimming left V 1 base short and J 7 bases short, with 5 bases between. CDR3 length equals 13 residues. Germline values: CDR1 MGHDK, CDR2 SYGVNS. DNA of the CDR3: TGTGCCAGCAGTGAATCTGGCAATTCACCCCTCCACTTT. Translation gives CASSESGNSPLHF.

The chain carries TRBV25-1 and TRBJ2-1; perhaps TRBD2 as D (5 bases). With 3 bases removed from V and 10 bases from J, the gap between germline ends came to 25 bases. This CDR3 comprises 17 residues. Germline V CDR1 and CDR2: MGHDK, SYGVNS. This chain's CDR3 is CASSDLGALGGPWEQFF. CDR3 nucleotides: TGTGCCAGCAGTGATCTGGGAGCATTGGGTGGGCCCTGGGAGCAGTTCTTC.

The chain has TRBV4-2 and TRBJ1-2; no firm D call. This CDR3 has 15 amino acids. V shed 0 bases and J shed 3 bases, with 11 bases lying between them. Germline-derived CDR1 and CDR2 are LGHNA and YNFKEQ. In DNA form, the CDR3 reads TGTGCCAGCAGCCAAGACCCTGACGGTGACTATGGCTACACCTTC. Its protein product is CASSQDPDGDYGYTF.

Only one count was recorded for this clonotype. This rearrangement joins TRBV6-2 or TRBV6-3 to TRBJ2-1, with 9 bases that match TRBD2. With 0 bases clipped from V and 3 bases from J, the junction kept 9 bases outside the gene matches. Germline lookup yields CDR1 MNHEY and CDR2 SVGEGT. This CDR3 region has 18 residues. This chain's CDR3 is CASSYSIRRGGLYNEQFF. CDR3 DNA sequence: TGTGCCAGCAGTTACTCGATTAGGCGGGGGGGCCTCTACAATGAGCAGTTCTTC.

J is TRBJ2-2 and V is TRBV15; the D gene is possibly TRBD2 (6 bases). Germline-derived CDR1 and CDR2 are LNHNV and YYDKDF (reference sequence). This CDR3 region has 17 residues. V lost 1 base and J lost 3, with 15 bases in between. As DNA, the CDR3 is TGTGCCACCAGCAGAGGAACCAGCGGGCAGGACACCGGGGAGCTGTTTTTT. Translating gives CATSRGTSGQDTGELFF.

This chain joins TRBV6-5 and TRBJ2-7; possibly TRBD2 for D (5 bases). The DNA matches TRBJ2-4 better at its end, which makes the J call doubtful. The CDR3 consists of 11 residues. Looked up from germline, CDR1 is MNHEY and CDR2 is SVGAGI. The CDR3 DNA sequence: TGTGCCAGCGAGGGCAAAAACATTCAGTACTTC. Translated, it gives CASEGKNIQYF.

The table lists this clonotype with a few counts. The chain is built from TRBV20-1 and TRBJ2-4; 16 positions match TRBD2. V lost 5 bases to trimming and J lost 0 bases; unmatched junction nucleotides: 10. This CDR3 spans 19 amino acids. The V gene's germline CDR1 is DFQATT and CDR2 SNEGSKA (reference sequence). The DNA of the CDR3 is TGCAGTGCTGGACAACGGGGGACTAGCGGGGGGGTAGCCAAAAACATTCAGTACTTC. Translated: CSAGQRGTSGGVAKNIQYF.

The chain carries TRBV3-1 and TRBJ2-4; D is possibly TRBD1 (5 bases). The end of the DNA is better explained by TRBJ2-5, so the J call may be wrong. The length of the CDR3 is 13 residues. Germline values: CDR1 LGHDT, CDR2 YNNKEL (reference sequence). Written as DNA, the CDR3 is TGTGCCAGCAGCTGGATAGGGGTTGAGACCCAGTACTTC. Its protein is CASSWIGVETQYF.

The chain links TRBV5-1 to TRBJ1-1; 7 bases are a match to TRBD1. CDR1 and CDR2 (germline): SGHRS, YFSETQ. The CDR3 loop spans 17 amino acids. The J segment lost 4 bases and the V segment lost 0 bases, leaving 12 bases of the junction unmatched. As DNA, the CDR3 is TGCGCCAGCAGCTTGGTAGGGGGCGAGAAAAGCGGCACTGAAGCTTTCTTT. Its translation is CASSLVGGEKSGTEAFF.

The chain couples TRBV6-6 to TRBJ1-2; D perhaps matches TRBD1 (5 bases). Germline V gene data show CDR1 as MNHNY and CDR2 as SVGAGI (reference sequence). Between the trimmed V and J ends, which lost 1 base and 3 bases, there was a span of 12 bases. The CDR3 contains 15 residues. CDR3: CASSYFPDSDYGYTF. For the CDR3, the DNA is TGTGCCAGCAGTTACTTCCCCGACAGCGACTATGGCTACACCTTC.

CDR3 in DNA: TGTGCCAGCAGCCAATGGGGTAGCGGGAGTGGCAATGAGCAGTACTTC. This translates into CASSQWGSGSGNEQYF. This chain links TRBV16 with TRBJ2-5; 9 bases match TRBD2. The CDR3 sequence is 16 residues long. V was clipped by 1 base and J by 11 bases; unmatched bases: 14. Germline V gene data show CDR1 as KGHSY and CDR2 as FQNENV.

The CDR3 region is CASRGLALANSPLHF. In DNA, the CDR3 is TGTGCCAGCAGGGGGTTGGCTTTAGCTAATTCACCCCTCCACTTT. The chain uses TRBV6-1 and TRBJ1-6, with D unresolved. Trimming stripped 6 bases from V and 6 bases from J, with 15 bases between. CDR3 size: 15 residues. CDR1 and CDR2 (germline): MNHNS, SASEGT.

The CDR3 is CASSFGRENGYTF. CDR3 in DNA: TGTGCCAGCAGTTTCGGTAGAGAAAATGGCTACACCTTC. The chain recombines TRBV12-3 or TRBV12-4 with TRBJ1-2; D is unclear. V lost 3 bases to trimming and J lost 6 bases, with 11 bases between them. The CDR3 is 13 amino acids.

V is TRBV12-3 or TRBV12-4 and J is TRBJ2-1; D may be TRBD2 (6 bases). V was clipped by 8 bases and J by 5 bases, with 10 bases between them. The CDR3 loop spans 12 amino acids. The CDR3 coding sequence is TGTGCCAGCGTGACTAGTAACAATGAGCAGTTCTTC. This translates into CASVTSNNEQFF.

The chain uses TRBV7-9 and TRBJ2-1; 10 positions agree with TRBD2. CDR3 length equals 14 residues. Germline trimming cut 3 bases from V and 9 bases from J; bases unmatched to any gene: 5. Germline V gene sequence: CDR1 SEHNR, CDR2 FQNEAQ (reference sequence). The chain's CDR3 is CASSFLAGVGEQFF. CDR3 nucleotides: TGTGCCAGCAGCTTCCTAGCGGGAGTGGGTGAGCAGTTCTTC.

This chain uses TRBV15 with TRBJ2-1, with a possible D match to TRBD1 (6 bases). V was shortened by 5 bases and J by 9 bases, with 14 bases between the two germline ends. In germline, CDR1 is LNHNV, CDR2 YYDKDF (reference sequence). The CDR3 length is 13 residues. In DNA form, the CDR3 reads TGTGCCACCAGCGGTGGGGGCAGAGGTGAGCAGTTCTTC. Residues: CATSGGGRGEQFF.

This sequence joins TRBV20-1 and TRBJ2-1, with D perhaps TRBD2 (5 bases). TRBJ2-7 matches the DNA end more closely, so the J call is doubtful. This CDR3 comprises 15 residues. Germline CDR1 DFQATT, CDR2 SNEGSKA (reference sequence). This CDR3 reads CSARDLSGNYNEQYF. The DNA of the CDR3 is TGCAGTGCTAGAGATCTCAGCGGCAACTACAATGAGCAGTACTTC.